A selection of T cell receptor beta chains follows, all from one sample in a study of CD8 T cells in Susac syndrome. One entry per CDR3 protein, called by TCRdb with MiXCR from the immunoSEQ multiplex PCR reads. The profile covers 170,000 or so distinct CDR3 sequences, with about 93% appearing a single time and roughly 0.098% taken by the ten largest. Sequenced input: CD4+ T cells from PBMCs. These receptors were taken from a human donor with multiple sclerosis. Both conserved end residues are trimmed from each CDR3. Not all rows give a size; the values are once, few, many and, for expanded clones, a class.

j_call: TRBJ1-5; v_call: TRBV2; clone_size: NA; cdr3_aa: ASSWDRVRGTPQH
j_call: TRBJ2-6; v_call: TRBV28; clone_size: NA; cdr3_aa: ASIAFSGANVLT
j_call: TRBJ2-1; v_call: TRBV30; clone_size: NA; cdr3_aa: AWSDSGGGDEQF
j_call: TRBJ2-7; v_call: TRBV28; clone_size: NA; cdr3_aa: ASNRGLAYEQY
j_call: TRBJ1-5; v_call: TRBV18; clone_size: NA; cdr3_aa: ASSPQGYGNQPQH
j_call: TRBJ2-4; v_call: TRBV12-3/TRBV12-4; clone_size: once; cdr3_aa: ASSPRASPTLNIQY
j_call: TRBJ1-6; v_call: TRBV4-1; clone_size: NA; cdr3_aa: ASSQEGQGTSPLH
j_call: TRBJ1-6; v_call: TRBV6-1; clone_size: NA; cdr3_aa: ASSEEFAIGGLGSPLH
j_call: TRBJ2-7; v_call: TRBV5-1; clone_size: NA; cdr3_aa: ASSWTTSGGDEQY
j_call: TRBJ2-2; v_call: TRBV19; clone_size: NA; cdr3_aa: ASSPPLGRENTGELF
j_call: TRBJ1-5; v_call: TRBV12-3/TRBV12-4; clone_size: NA; cdr3_aa: ASSPTDNQPQH
j_call: TRBJ2-5; v_call: TRBV7-2; clone_size: NA; cdr3_aa: ASSFQGVGETQY
j_call: TRBJ2-5; v_call: TRBV5-1; clone_size: once; cdr3_aa: ASSLVPAGETQY
j_call: TRBJ2-5; v_call: TRBV4-3; clone_size: NA; cdr3_aa: ASSQDAPRGQETQY
j_call: TRBJ2-1; v_call: TRBV24-1; clone_size: NA; cdr3_aa: ATSDLRDGTGNNEQF
j_call: TRBJ2-1; v_call: TRBV20-1; clone_size: NA; cdr3_aa: SASMAGGSYNEQF
j_call: TRBJ2-5; v_call: TRBV5-6; clone_size: few; cdr3_aa: ASSLAGGYLQETQY
j_call: TRBJ2-5; v_call: TRBV7-9; clone_size: NA; cdr3_aa: ASSLALVGQETQY
j_call: TRBJ2-7; v_call: TRBV7-9; clone_size: few; cdr3_aa: ASRGLAGPYEQY
j_call: TRBJ1-5; v_call: TRBV20-1; clone_size: NA; cdr3_aa: SARDHRQGIGNQPQH
j_call: TRBJ2-5; v_call: TRBV20-1; clone_size: NA; cdr3_aa: SARAGRGPETQY
j_call: TRBJ2-5; v_call: TRBV7-7; clone_size: NA; cdr3_aa: ASSPRTRDRGETQY
j_call: TRBJ2-3; v_call: TRBV5-6; clone_size: once; cdr3_aa: ASSLGQFTDTQY
j_call: TRBJ1-5; v_call: TRBV5-1; clone_size: NA; cdr3_aa: ASSLEGIDQPQH
j_call: TRBJ1-4; v_call: TRBV2; clone_size: few; cdr3_aa: ASSLNEKLF
j_call: TRBJ2-7; v_call: TRBV10-3; clone_size: NA; cdr3_aa: AISEPVTGVSSYEQY
j_call: TRBJ1-2; v_call: TRBV7-2; clone_size: NA; cdr3_aa: ASSSGPEEGYT
j_call: TRBJ1-3; v_call: TRBV9; clone_size: NA; cdr3_aa: ASSAGSSGPGNTIY
j_call: TRBJ2-2; v_call: TRBV14; clone_size: NA; cdr3_aa: ASSQGGTGPNTGELF
j_call: TRBJ2-6; v_call: TRBV7-2; clone_size: NA; cdr3_aa: ASSVMAGANVLT
j_call: TRBJ2-2; v_call: TRBV6-6; clone_size: NA; cdr3_aa: ASSPWDSTGELF
j_call: TRBJ1-5; v_call: TRBV7-2; clone_size: NA; cdr3_aa: ASSLGSAPQPQH
j_call: TRBJ2-5; v_call: TRBV7-9; clone_size: NA; cdr3_aa: ASSLMGPQETQY
j_call: TRBJ2-1; v_call: TRBV30; clone_size: NA; cdr3_aa: AWSAPGLSSYNEQF
j_call: TRBJ1-1; v_call: TRBV28; clone_size: NA; cdr3_aa: ASSPRVAKAF
j_call: TRBJ1-1; v_call: TRBV6-1; clone_size: NA; cdr3_aa: ASSEEVGGRTEAF
j_call: TRBJ2-7; v_call: TRBV6-1; clone_size: NA; cdr3_aa: ASEDRGETYEQY